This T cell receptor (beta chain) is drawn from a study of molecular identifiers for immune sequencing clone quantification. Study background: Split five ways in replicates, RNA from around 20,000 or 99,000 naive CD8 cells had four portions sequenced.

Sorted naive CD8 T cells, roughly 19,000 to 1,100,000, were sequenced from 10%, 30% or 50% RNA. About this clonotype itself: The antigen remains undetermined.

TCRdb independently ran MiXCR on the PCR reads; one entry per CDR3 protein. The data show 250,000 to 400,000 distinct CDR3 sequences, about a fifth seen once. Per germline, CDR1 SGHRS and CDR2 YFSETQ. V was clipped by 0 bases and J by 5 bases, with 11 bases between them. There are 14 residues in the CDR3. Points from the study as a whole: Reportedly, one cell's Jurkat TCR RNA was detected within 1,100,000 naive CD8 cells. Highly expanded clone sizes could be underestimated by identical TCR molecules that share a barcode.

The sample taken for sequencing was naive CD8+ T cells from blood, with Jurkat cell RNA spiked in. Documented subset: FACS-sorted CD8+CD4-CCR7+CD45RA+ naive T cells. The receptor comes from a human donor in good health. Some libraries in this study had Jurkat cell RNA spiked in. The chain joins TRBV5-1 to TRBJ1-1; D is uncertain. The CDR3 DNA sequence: TGCGCCAGCAGCTTGGGGCCCGCGAAGACTGAAGCTTTCTTT. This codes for CASSLGPAKTEAFF.